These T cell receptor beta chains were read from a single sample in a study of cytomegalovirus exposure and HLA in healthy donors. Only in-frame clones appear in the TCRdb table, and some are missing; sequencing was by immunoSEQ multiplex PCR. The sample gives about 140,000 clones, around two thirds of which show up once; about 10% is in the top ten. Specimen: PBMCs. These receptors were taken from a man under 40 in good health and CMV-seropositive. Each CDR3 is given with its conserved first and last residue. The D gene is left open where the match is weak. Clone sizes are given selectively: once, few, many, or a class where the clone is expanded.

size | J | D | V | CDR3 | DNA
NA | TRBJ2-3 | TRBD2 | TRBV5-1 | CASSLTQPGRGADTQYF | TGCGCCAGCAGTCTCACTCAGCCCGGGAGGGGGGCAGATACGCAGTATTTT
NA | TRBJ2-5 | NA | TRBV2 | CASSQVQETQYF | TGTGCCAGCAGTCAGGTCCAAGAGACCCAGTACTTC
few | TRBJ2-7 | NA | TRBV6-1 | CASSEEGQSPYEQYF | TGTGCCAGCAGTGAAGAGGGGCAGAGTCCATACGAGCAGTACTTC
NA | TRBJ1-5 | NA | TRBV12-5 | CASGFEGQPQHF | TGTGCTAGTGGTTTTGAGGGACAGCCCCAGCATTTT
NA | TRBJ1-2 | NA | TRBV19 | CASSESRGYTF | TGTGCCAGTAGTGAGTCGCGGGGCTACACCTTC
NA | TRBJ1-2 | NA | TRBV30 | CAWSRDMDYGYTF | TGTGCCTGGAGCAGGGACATGGACTATGGCTACACCTTC
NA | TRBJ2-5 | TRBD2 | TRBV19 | CASSSGLAPQGTQYF | TGTGCCAGTAGTTCGGGACTAGCGCCCCAAGGGACCCAGTACTTC
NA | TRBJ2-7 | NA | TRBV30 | CAWALAPLYEQYF | TGTGCCTGGGCCCTAGCTCCTCTTTACGAGCAGTACTTC
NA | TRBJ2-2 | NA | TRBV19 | CASSDRTAGELFF | TGTGCCAGTAGTGATCGGACAGCCGGGGAGCTGTTTTTT
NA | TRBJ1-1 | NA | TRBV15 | CATSRDRGGTEAFF | TGTGCCACCAGCAGAGATAGGGGGGGCACTGAAGCTTTCTTT
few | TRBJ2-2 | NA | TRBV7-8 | CASSSRQRGADGELFF | TGTGCCAGCAGCTCCCGCCAACGGGGGGCAGACGGGGAGCTGTTTTTT
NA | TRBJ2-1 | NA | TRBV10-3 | CAISGHLAQHPYNEQFF | TGTGCCATCAGTGGGCACCTAGCGCAGCACCCCTACAATGAGCAGTTCTTC
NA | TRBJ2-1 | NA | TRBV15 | CATSSRGSGDTRVSYNEQFF | TGTGCCACCAGCAGCCGCGGTTCAGGGGACACCAGAGTATCCTACAATGAGCAGTTCTTC
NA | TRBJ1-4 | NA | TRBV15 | CATSRDAGEKLFF | TGTGCCACCAGCAGAGACGCTGGCGAAAAACTGTTTTTT
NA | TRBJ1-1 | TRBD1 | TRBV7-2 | CASSLVGTGFGTEAFF | TGTGCCAGCAGCTTAGTAGGGACAGGGTTTGGCACTGAAGCTTTCTTT
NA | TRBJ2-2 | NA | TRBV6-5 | CASRTPGATGELFF | TGTGCCAGCAGGACCCCAGGGGCCACCGGGGAGCTGTTTTTT
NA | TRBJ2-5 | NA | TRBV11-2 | CASSLSETRTQYF | TGTGCCAGCAGCTTAAGCGAAACTAGGACCCAGTACTTC
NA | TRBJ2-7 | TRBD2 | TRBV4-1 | CASGFGRGSYEQYF | TGCGCCAGCGGGTTCGGGAGGGGTTCCTACGAGCAGTACTTC